Listed below are T cell receptor beta chains from one sample, sequenced in a study of OX40 agonist ivuxolimab in advanced cancers. Generated by immunoSEQ multiplex PCR, the TCRdb table keeps only in-frame clones and is missing some. This sample carries tens of thousands of clones, 89% of them seen once, and the ten largest clones take 12%. This sample comprised CD4+ or CD8+ T cells sorted from blood, obtained in a trial of the OX40 agonist ivuxolimab. These receptors were obtained from an adult with an advanced solid tumor such as melanoma, head and neck, liver or kidney cancer. The CDR3 runs from the conserved cysteine through the conserved F or W. Fields, in order: CDR3 DNA, CDR3 protein, D gene, V gene, clone size, J gene. D genes are given only for firm matches. Not every row has a clone size; where given, it reads once, few, many or a size class.

CDR3nt: TGTGCCAGCAGCTTGGCGGGGGGCCCGGGCGAGCAGTACTTC; CDR3aa: CASSLAGGPGEQYF; d_gene: TRBD2; v_gene: TRBV7-2; abundance: NA; j_gene: TRBJ2-7
CDR3nt: TGTGCCAGCAGCCCGAACCTACAGGGAGAGGTTTTCTTT; CDR3aa: CASSPNLQGEVFF; d_gene: NA; v_gene: TRBV7-7; abundance: NA; j_gene: TRBJ1-1
CDR3nt: TGTGCCAGCAGCGCCTGGGACCCCCGAGGGAGCTCCTACAATGAGCAGTTCTTC; CDR3aa: CASSAWDPRGSSYNEQFF; d_gene: NA; v_gene: TRBV9; abundance: NA; j_gene: TRBJ2-1
CDR3nt: TGTGCCAGCAGCTCCCCGTACGAGCAGTACTTC; CDR3aa: CASSSPYEQYF; d_gene: NA; v_gene: TRBV13; abundance: NA; j_gene: TRBJ2-7
CDR3nt: TGTGCCAGCAGCTTCTCTAGCGGGGGGCCAAGCACAGATACGCAGTATTTT; CDR3aa: CASSFSSGGPSTDTQYF; d_gene: TRBD2; v_gene: TRBV13; abundance: NA; j_gene: TRBJ2-3
CDR3nt: TGTGCCACGAACCTCTTGGGGTGGGGCGTCCCCTACGAGCAGTACTTC; CDR3aa: CATNLLGWGVPYEQYF; d_gene: NA; v_gene: TRBV28; abundance: many; j_gene: TRBJ2-7
CDR3nt: TGTGCCAGCAGCTCGACCGACAGAACCTACGAGCAGTACTTC; CDR3aa: CASSSTDRTYEQYF; d_gene: NA; v_gene: TRBV7-9; abundance: NA; j_gene: TRBJ2-7
CDR3nt: TGTGCCAGCAGCTCCAGTATTCCCCACGAGCAGTACTTC; CDR3aa: CASSSSIPHEQYF; d_gene: NA; v_gene: TRBV5-8; abundance: NA; j_gene: TRBJ2-7
CDR3nt: TGCGCCAGCAGCCAGGGACAGGGGGACCATCAGCCCCAGCATTTT; CDR3aa: CASSQGQGDHQPQHF; d_gene: TRBD1; v_gene: TRBV5-1; abundance: NA; j_gene: TRBJ1-5
CDR3nt: TGTGCCAGCAGTTTAAGTTTAGGGCGGTTTAATGAAAAACTGTTTTTT; CDR3aa: CASSLSLGRFNEKLFF; d_gene: NA; v_gene: TRBV27; abundance: NA; j_gene: TRBJ1-4
CDR3nt: TGCGCCAGCAGCCAAGCCGGTCCGTGGCAGGGTGTGGACACTGAAGCTTTCTTT; CDR3aa: CASSQAGPWQGVDTEAFF; d_gene: NA; v_gene: TRBV4-3; abundance: NA; j_gene: TRBJ1-1
CDR3nt: TGTGCCAGCAGCTTAGGTGTGCCTAGATTTTCCGGGGAGCTGTTTTTT; CDR3aa: CASSLGVPRFSGELFF; d_gene: NA; v_gene: TRBV13; abundance: NA; j_gene: TRBJ2-2
CDR3nt: TGTGCCAGCAGCCCTCAGGGGGGTAGTCAGCCCCAGCATTTT; CDR3aa: CASSPQGGSQPQHF; d_gene: TRBD1; v_gene: TRBV11-2; abundance: NA; j_gene: TRBJ1-5
CDR3nt: TGTGCTAGTGGTTTGGGACAGGGGCGGGAGACCCAGTACTTC; CDR3aa: CASGLGQGRETQYF; d_gene: TRBD1; v_gene: TRBV12-5; abundance: NA; j_gene: TRBJ2-5
CDR3nt: TGTGCCAGCAGAGTCAGGGTTAACTCCTACGAGCAGTACTTC; CDR3aa: CASRVRVNSYEQYF; d_gene: NA; v_gene: TRBV27; abundance: once; j_gene: TRBJ2-7
CDR3nt: TGCAGTGCTCTCCTAGGGGAGCAGTTCTTC; CDR3aa: CSALLGEQFF; d_gene: NA; v_gene: TRBV20-1; abundance: few; j_gene: TRBJ2-1
CDR3nt: TGTGCCAGCAGCTTATGGGGACAGCACTCTGGAAACACCATATATTTT; CDR3aa: CASSLWGQHSGNTIYF; d_gene: TRBD1; v_gene: TRBV13; abundance: NA; j_gene: TRBJ1-3
CDR3nt: TGTGCCAGCAGCCCTCCCCGCGGGAACCTTCAGTACTTC; CDR3aa: CASSPPRGNLQYF; d_gene: NA; v_gene: TRBV9; abundance: NA; j_gene: TRBJ2-4
CDR3nt: TGTGCCAGCAGCTTAGGGAACAGGGGGGTGAATGAAAAACTGTTTTTT; CDR3aa: CASSLGNRGVNEKLFF; d_gene: TRBD1; v_gene: TRBV11-2; abundance: NA; j_gene: TRBJ1-4
CDR3nt: TGTGCCAGCAGTTACACCACCGGGGCCAACTATGGCTACACCTTC; CDR3aa: CASSYTTGANYGYTF; d_gene: NA; v_gene: TRBV6-6; abundance: NA; j_gene: TRBJ1-2
CDR3nt: TGTGCCAGCAGCTCCGGACAGGCCTTCTATGGCTACACCTTC; CDR3aa: CASSSGQAFYGYTF; d_gene: TRBD1; v_gene: TRBV5-4; abundance: NA; j_gene: TRBJ1-2
CDR3nt: TGTGCCAGTAGGCCCAGCGTGACGGGTGGTGGACCCTACGAGCAGTACTTC; CDR3aa: CASRPSVTGGGPYEQYF; d_gene: NA; v_gene: TRBV19; abundance: NA; j_gene: TRBJ2-7
CDR3nt: TGTGCCAGTAGTAGCGGGGGAGAATACTCCTACGAGCAGTACTTC; CDR3aa: CASSSGGEYSYEQYF; d_gene: TRBD2; v_gene: TRBV19; abundance: NA; j_gene: TRBJ2-7
CDR3nt: TGTGCCAGCAGCTTCCGGGGCCCAGGTTACAATGAGCAGTTCTTC; CDR3aa: CASSFRGPGYNEQFF; d_gene: NA; v_gene: TRBV5-8; abundance: NA; j_gene: TRBJ2-1
CDR3nt: TGTGCCAGCAGCTTGCCTCTTCTTCTCACTGAAGCTTTCTTT; CDR3aa: CASSLPLLLTEAFF; d_gene: NA; v_gene: TRBV5-8; abundance: NA; j_gene: TRBJ1-1
CDR3nt: TGTGCCAGCAGCCCATACCTCGGTGGCAATGAGCAGTTCTTC; CDR3aa: CASSPYLGGNEQFF; d_gene: NA; v_gene: TRBV13; abundance: once; j_gene: TRBJ2-1
CDR3nt: TGTGCCAGCAGCGTAGAGCCGACAGGGGGCCCAGATGAGCAGTTCTTC; CDR3aa: CASSVEPTGGPDEQFF; d_gene: TRBD1; v_gene: TRBV9; abundance: NA; j_gene: TRBJ2-1
CDR3nt: TGTGCTAGTGGTCCCCCGTCCCCCTGCCCCAACAATGAGCAGTTCTTC; CDR3aa: CASGPPSPCPNNEQFF; d_gene: NA; v_gene: TRBV12-5; abundance: NA; j_gene: TRBJ2-1
CDR3nt: TGTGCCAGCAGCCCAAACCCGGGTGGTGGGGCCAACGTCCTGACTTTC; CDR3aa: CASSPNPGGGANVLTF; d_gene: NA; v_gene: TRBV7-8; abundance: medium-sized; j_gene: TRBJ2-6
CDR3nt: TGCAGCGTCCGGGGTCAACAGGGACGGGGGCCAGATACGCAGTATTTT; CDR3aa: CSVRGQQGRGPDTQYF; d_gene: NA; v_gene: TRBV29-1; abundance: NA; j_gene: TRBJ2-3
CDR3nt: TGTGCCAGCAGTTACTCGCTGGACAGCTCCTACGAGCAGTACTTC; CDR3aa: CASSYSLDSSYEQYF; d_gene: NA; v_gene: TRBV6-5; abundance: NA; j_gene: TRBJ2-7
CDR3nt: TGTGCCAGCAGCCTACCGGGACAGGAGAACTATGGCTACACCTTC; CDR3aa: CASSLPGQENYGYTF; d_gene: TRBD1; v_gene: TRBV7-2; abundance: NA; j_gene: TRBJ1-2
CDR3nt: TGTGCCACCTTGGGATTTGGCTACACCTTC; CDR3aa: CATLGFGYTF; d_gene: NA; v_gene: TRBV19; abundance: NA; j_gene: TRBJ1-2
CDR3nt: TGTGCCAGCAGCTCACCGCCCTGGGGGGAGATTGAAGCTTTCTTT; CDR3aa: CASSSPPWGEIEAFF; d_gene: NA; v_gene: TRBV7-8; abundance: NA; j_gene: TRBJ1-1
CDR3nt: TGCGCCAGCAGCCAAAATGCGGGAGGGGCCAACGTCCTGACTTTC; CDR3aa: CASSQNAGGANVLTF; d_gene: NA; v_gene: TRBV4-3; abundance: NA; j_gene: TRBJ2-6
CDR3nt: TGTGCCAGCAGCTTAGAGCGGAGTGAAGGGGGCGAGGAGACCCAGTACTTC; CDR3aa: CASSLERSEGGEETQYF; d_gene: TRBD1; v_gene: TRBV13; abundance: NA; j_gene: TRBJ2-5